The sequence of this TCR beta chain was determined in a study of blood T cell repertoires in COVID-19. Whole-study context: PBMCs, B-cell-depleted T cells, or T cells provided the cDNA or gDNA that made up the material.

Produced via immunoSEQ multiplex PCR; TCRdb's table is partial and in-frame only. The table shows 200,000 to 250,000 clones, with around 86% occurring only once. The CDR3 is 12 amino acids. The V end lost 10 bases, the J end lost 9 bases, and 17 bases lay between the germline ends. The V gene's germline CDR1 is LNHDA and CDR2 SQIVND (reference sequence). This sequence joins TRBV19 and TRBJ2-3, with D possibly being TRBD2 (6 bases). The sequenced sample consisted of peripheral blood. This TCR was sampled from a man aged 30 to 45 who had recovered from COVID-19. The CDR3 nucleotides read TGTGCCACTCGGGACTCCTTACTCACGCAGTATTTT. Residues: CATRDSLLTQYF.